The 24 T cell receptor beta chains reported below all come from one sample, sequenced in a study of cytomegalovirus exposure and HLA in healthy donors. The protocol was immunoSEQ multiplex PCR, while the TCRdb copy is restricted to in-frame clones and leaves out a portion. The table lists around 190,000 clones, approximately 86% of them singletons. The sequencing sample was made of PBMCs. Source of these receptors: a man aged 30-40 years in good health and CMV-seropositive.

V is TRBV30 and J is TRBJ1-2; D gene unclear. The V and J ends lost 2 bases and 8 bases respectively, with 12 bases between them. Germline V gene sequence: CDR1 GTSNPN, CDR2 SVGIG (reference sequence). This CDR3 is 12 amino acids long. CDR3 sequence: CAWSPGGSGYTF. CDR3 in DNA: TGTGCCTGGAGTCCCGGAGGCAGCGGCTACACCTTC.

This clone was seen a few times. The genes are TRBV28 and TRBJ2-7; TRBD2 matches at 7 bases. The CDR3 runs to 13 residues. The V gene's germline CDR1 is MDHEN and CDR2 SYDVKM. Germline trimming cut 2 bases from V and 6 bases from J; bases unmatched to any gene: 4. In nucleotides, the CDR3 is TGTGCCAGCAGTTTAGGCGGGAGAGGCGAGCAGTACTTC. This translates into CASSLGGRGEQYF.

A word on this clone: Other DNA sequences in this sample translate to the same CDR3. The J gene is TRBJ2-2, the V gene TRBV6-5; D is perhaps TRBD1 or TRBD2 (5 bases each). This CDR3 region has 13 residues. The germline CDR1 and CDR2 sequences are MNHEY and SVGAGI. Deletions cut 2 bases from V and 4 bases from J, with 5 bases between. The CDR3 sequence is CASSYGGTGELFF. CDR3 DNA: TGTGCCAGCAGTTACGGGGGCACCGGGGAGCTGTTTTTT.

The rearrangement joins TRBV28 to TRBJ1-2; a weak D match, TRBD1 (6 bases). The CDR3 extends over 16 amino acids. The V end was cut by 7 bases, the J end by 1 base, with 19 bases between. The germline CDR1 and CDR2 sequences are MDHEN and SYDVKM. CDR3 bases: TGTGCCAGCAACAATGGCGGCGGGGGGCTTAACTATGGCTACACCTTC. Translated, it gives CASNNGGGGLNYGYTF.

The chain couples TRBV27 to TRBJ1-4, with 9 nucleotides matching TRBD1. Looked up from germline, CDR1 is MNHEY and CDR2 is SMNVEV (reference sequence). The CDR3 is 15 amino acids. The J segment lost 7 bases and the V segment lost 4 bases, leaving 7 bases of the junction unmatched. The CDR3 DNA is TGTGCCAGCAGTTCCCCGGGACAGGGAGTTGAAAAACTGTTTTTT. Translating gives CASSSPGQGVEKLFF.

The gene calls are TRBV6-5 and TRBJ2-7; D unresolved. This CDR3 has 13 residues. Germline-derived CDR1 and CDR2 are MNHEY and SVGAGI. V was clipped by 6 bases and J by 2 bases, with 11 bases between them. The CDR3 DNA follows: TGTGCCAGCAGAGTAAAGGGTACCTACGAGCAGTACTTC. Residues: CASRVKGTYEQYF.

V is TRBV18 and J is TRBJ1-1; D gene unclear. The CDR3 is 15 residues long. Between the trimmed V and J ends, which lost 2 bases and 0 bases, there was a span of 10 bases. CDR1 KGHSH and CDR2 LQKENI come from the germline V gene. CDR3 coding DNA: TGTGCCAGCTCACCATTTCCCTTGGTGAACACTGAAGCTTTCTTT. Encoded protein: CASSPFPLVNTEAFF.

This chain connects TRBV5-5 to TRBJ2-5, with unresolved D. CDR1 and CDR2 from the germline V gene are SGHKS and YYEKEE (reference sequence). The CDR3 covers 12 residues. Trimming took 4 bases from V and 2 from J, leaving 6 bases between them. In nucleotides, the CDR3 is TGTGCCAGCAGCGCTACTCAAGAGACCCAGTACTTC. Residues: CASSATQETQYF.

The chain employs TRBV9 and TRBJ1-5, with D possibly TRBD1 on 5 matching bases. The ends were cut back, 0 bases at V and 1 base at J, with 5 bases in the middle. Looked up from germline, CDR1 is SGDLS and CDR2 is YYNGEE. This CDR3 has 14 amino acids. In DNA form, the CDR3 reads TGTGCCAGCAGCGTAGACAGGAGCAATCAGCCCCAGCATTTT. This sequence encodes CASSVDRSNQPQHF. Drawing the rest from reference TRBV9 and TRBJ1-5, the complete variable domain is DSGVTQTPKHLITATGQRVTLRCSPRSGDLSVYWYQQSLDQGLQFLIQYYNGEERAKGNILERFSAQQFPDLHSELNLSSLELGDSALYFCASSVDRSNQPQHFGDGTRLSIL.

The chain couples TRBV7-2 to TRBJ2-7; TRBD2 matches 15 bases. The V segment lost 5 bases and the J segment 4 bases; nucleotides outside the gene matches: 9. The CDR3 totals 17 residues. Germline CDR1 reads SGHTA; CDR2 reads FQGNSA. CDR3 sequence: CASSLGLAGGPGYEQYF. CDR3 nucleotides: TGTGCCAGCAGCCTCGGACTAGCGGGAGGGCCGGGGTACGAGCAGTACTTC.

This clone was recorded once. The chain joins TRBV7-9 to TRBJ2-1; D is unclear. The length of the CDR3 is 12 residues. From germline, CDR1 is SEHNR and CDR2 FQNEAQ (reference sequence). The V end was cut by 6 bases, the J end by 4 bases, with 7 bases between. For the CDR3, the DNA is TGTGCCAGCAGAAGTGAGTACAATGAGCAGTTCTTC. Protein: CASRSEYNEQFF.

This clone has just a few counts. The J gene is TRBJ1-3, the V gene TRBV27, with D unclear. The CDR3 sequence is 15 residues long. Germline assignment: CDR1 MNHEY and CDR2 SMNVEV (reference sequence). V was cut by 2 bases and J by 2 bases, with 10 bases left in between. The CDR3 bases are TGTGCCAGCAGTTTAATGGAGGCCCCTGGAAACACCATATATTTT. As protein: CASSLMEAPGNTIYF.

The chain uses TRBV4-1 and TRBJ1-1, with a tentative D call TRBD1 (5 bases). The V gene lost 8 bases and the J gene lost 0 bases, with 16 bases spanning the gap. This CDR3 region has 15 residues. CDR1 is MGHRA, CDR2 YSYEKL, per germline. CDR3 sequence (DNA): TGCGCCAGCTCCCCCCCGGGACGGATGAACACTGAAGCTTTCTTT. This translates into CASSPPGRMNTEAFF.

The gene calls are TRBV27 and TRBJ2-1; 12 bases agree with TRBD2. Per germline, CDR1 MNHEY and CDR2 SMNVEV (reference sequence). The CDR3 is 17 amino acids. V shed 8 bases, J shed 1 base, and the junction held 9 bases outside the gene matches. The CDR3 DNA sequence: TGTGCCAGCTTCCCCAGACTAGCGGGGGAGTCCTACAATGAGCAGTTCTTC. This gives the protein CASFPRLAGESYNEQFF.

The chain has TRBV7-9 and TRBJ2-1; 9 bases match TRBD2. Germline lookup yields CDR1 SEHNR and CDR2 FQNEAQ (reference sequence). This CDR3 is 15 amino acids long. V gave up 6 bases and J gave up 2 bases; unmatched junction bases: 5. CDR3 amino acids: CASSGTSHPYNEQFF. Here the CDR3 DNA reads TGTGCCAGCAGTGGGACTAGCCACCCCTACAATGAGCAGTTCTTC.

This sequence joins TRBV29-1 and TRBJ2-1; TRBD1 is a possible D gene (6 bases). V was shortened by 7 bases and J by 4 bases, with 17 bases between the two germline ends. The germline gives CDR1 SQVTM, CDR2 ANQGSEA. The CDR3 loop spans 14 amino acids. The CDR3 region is CSGELDRPYNEQFF. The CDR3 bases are TGCAGCGGCGAACTGGACAGACCATACAATGAGCAGTTCTTC.

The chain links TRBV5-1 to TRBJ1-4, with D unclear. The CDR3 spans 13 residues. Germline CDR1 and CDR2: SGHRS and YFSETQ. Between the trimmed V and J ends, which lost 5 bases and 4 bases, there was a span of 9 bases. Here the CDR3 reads CASSDQVNEKLFF. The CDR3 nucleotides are TGCGCCAGCAGTGATCAGGTTAATGAAAAACTGTTTTTT. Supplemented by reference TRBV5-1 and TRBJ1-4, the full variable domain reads KAGVTQTPRYLIKTRGQQVTLSCSPISGHRSVSWYQQTPGQGLQFLFEYFSETQRNKGNFPGRFSGRQFSNSRSEMNVSTLELGDSALYLCASSDQVNEKLFFGSGTQLSVL.

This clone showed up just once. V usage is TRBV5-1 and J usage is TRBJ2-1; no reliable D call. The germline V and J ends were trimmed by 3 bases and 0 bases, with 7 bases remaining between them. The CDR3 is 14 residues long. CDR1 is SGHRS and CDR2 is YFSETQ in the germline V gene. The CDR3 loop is CASSSSSSYNEQFF. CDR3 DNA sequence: TGCGCCAGCAGCTCCTCCAGCTCCTACAATGAGCAGTTCTTC.

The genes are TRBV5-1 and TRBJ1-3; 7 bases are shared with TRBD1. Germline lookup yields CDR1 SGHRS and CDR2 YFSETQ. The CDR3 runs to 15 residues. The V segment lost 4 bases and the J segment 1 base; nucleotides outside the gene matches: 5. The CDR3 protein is CASSLRQGSGNTIYF. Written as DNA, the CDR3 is TGCGCCAGCAGCCTCCGACAGGGATCTGGAAACACCATATATTTT.

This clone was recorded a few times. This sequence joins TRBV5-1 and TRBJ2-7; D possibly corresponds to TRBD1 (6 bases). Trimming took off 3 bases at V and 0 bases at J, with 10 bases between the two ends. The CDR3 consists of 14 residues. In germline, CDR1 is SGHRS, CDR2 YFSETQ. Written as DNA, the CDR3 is TGCGCCAGCAGCTGGGGGACACTCTCCTACGAGCAGTACTTC. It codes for CASSWGTLSYEQYF.

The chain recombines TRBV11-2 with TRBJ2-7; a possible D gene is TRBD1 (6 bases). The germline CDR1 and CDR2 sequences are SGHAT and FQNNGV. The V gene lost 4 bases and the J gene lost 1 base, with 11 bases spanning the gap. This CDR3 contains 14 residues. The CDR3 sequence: CASSSWTVSYEQYF. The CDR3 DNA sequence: TGTGCCAGCAGCTCCTGGACAGTATCCTACGAGCAGTACTTC.

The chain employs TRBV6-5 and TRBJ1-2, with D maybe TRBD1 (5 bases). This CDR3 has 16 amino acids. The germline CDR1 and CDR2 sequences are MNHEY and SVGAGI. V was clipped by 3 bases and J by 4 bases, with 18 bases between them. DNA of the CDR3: TGTGCCAGCAGTTATTCCCTCTTTGGGGACCCCTATGGCTACACCTTC. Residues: CASSYSLFGDPYGYTF.

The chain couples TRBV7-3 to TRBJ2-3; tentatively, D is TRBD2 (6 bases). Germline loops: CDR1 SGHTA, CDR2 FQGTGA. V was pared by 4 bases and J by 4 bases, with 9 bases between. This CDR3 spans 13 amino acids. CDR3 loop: CASSSRLADTQYF. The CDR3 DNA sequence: TGTGCCAGCAGCTCCCGACTAGCAGATACGCAGTATTTT.

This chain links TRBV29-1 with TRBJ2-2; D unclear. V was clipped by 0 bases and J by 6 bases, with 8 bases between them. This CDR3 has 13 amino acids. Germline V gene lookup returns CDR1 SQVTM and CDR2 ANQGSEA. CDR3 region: CSVEDSVSGELFF. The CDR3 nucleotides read TGCAGCGTTGAAGACAGTGTATCCGGGGAGCTGTTTTTT.